The text below deals with one TCR beta chain. The antigen is undetermined. This specimen comes from a study of cytomegalovirus exposure and HLA in healthy donors. Study in general: Earlier sequencing of about 179 million T cells yielded 90 million to 140 million unique TCR beta sequences.

PCR primers comprised 60 Vbeta and 13 Jbeta primers. This table comes from immunoSEQ multiplex PCR, and its TCRdb copy is limited to in-frame clones, with some not included. In the table there are some 180,000 clones, around three quarters of which are singletons. This CDR3 comprises 14 residues. The junction had 1 base not matched to a gene; V was cut back by 2 bases and J by 4 bases. Germline CDR1 MNHEY, CDR2 SVGAGI. Study results and caveats: TCR beta V- and J-gene trimming was later associated with a missense DCLRE1C variant.

This clonotype originated in a woman aged 25 to 45 in good health and CMV-seropositive. The genes are TRBV6-5 and TRBJ2-3; 9 bases agree with TRBD1. The source material was PBMCs. CDR3: CASSYGDRADTQYF. Written as DNA, the CDR3 is TGTGCCAGCAGTTACGGGGACAGGGCAGATACGCAGTATTTT.